The rows below give T cell receptor beta chains drawn from one sample of a study of T cell changes during pregnancy in multiple sclerosis. Some clones are missing from TCRdb's copy, which holds only in-frame ones; the method was immunoSEQ multiplex PCR. This table has some 58,000 clones, about 96% appearing once. This specimen was CD8+ T cells from peripheral blood mononuclear cells, taken after pregnancy. These receptors all stem from a female donor with multiple sclerosis, enrolled in a pregnancy study. The CDR3 runs from the conserved cysteine through the conserved F or W. The D gene is left open where the match is weak. Size tells how often a clone was seen (once, few, many) or the class of an expanded clone, and some rows leave it out.

size: NA
J: TRBJ2-7
D: TRBD1
V: TRBV7-9
DNA: TGTGCCAGCAGCACCGACAGGGTATACGAGCAGTACTTC
CDR3: CASSTDRVYEQYF

size: NA
J: TRBJ2-5
D: TRBD1
V: TRBV6-5
DNA: TGTGCCAGCAGTTATGACAGGGTTGAGACCCAGTACTTC
CDR3: CASSYDRVETQYF

size: once
J: TRBJ1-5
D: NA
V: TRBV7-9
DNA: TGTGCCAGCAGCTTAGCGCAGGGCAATCAGCCCCAGCATTTT
CDR3: CASSLAQGNQPQHF

size: NA
J: TRBJ1-4
D: NA
V: TRBV9
DNA: TGTGCCAGCAGCGTCCAAGGACTCGATAATGAAAAACTGTTTTTT
CDR3: CASSVQGLDNEKLFF

size: NA
J: TRBJ2-7
D: TRBD2
V: TRBV11-3
DNA: TGTGCCAGCAGCTTAGGACCGGGAGGGGAGCAGTACTTC
CDR3: CASSLGPGGEQYF

size: NA
J: TRBJ2-7
D: NA
V: TRBV7-9
DNA: TGTGCCAGCAGCTCCCCGCGGGCAGAACCATACGAGCAGTACTTC
CDR3: CASSSPRAEPYEQYF

size: NA
J: TRBJ2-3
D: TRBD2
V: TRBV27
DNA: TGTGCCAGCGGGAGCGGGAGGTACACAGATACGCAGTATTTT
CDR3: CASGSGRYTDTQYF

size: NA
J: TRBJ2-5
D: TRBD2
V: TRBV7-9
DNA: TGTGCCAGCAGCTCTCCCGGACTAGCGGGAGTAGGGGAGACCCAGTACTTC
CDR3: CASSSPGLAGVGETQYF

size: NA
J: TRBJ2-7
D: TRBD2
V: TRBV4-3
DNA: TGCGCCAGCAGCCAAGATTCTCGGGGAGGGCGCAGTGAGCAGTACTTC
CDR3: CASSQDSRGGRSEQYF

size: NA
J: TRBJ1-4
D: TRBD1
V: TRBV5-6
DNA: TGTGCCAGCAGCTTGTCCACAGGGGATAATGAAAAACTGTTTTTT
CDR3: CASSLSTGDNEKLFF

size: NA
J: TRBJ2-6
D: NA
V: TRBV28
DNA: TGTGCCAGCAGCACCGACCTTGTGTCCCCGCAACTAGTCGCGATCTCTGGGGCCAACGTCCTGACTTTC
CDR3: CASSTDLVSPQLVAISGANVLTF

size: once
J: TRBJ1-5
D: NA
V: TRBV19
DNA: TGTGCCAGTAGCCGGGGAAGCAATCAGCCCCAGCATTTT
CDR3: CASSRGSNQPQHF

size: NA
J: TRBJ1-1
D: NA
V: TRBV27
DNA: TGTGCCAGCAGTTCGATGGGGGGGGCGCCCCGGAACACTGAAGCTTTCTTT
CDR3: CASSSMGGAPRNTEAFF

size: NA
J: TRBJ1-5
D: NA
V: TRBV19
DNA: TGTGCCAGTAGTATAGATCATGTCGCGGGGCAGCCCCAGCATTTT
CDR3: CASSIDHVAGQPQHF

size: NA
J: TRBJ2-7
D: TRBD2
V: TRBV27
DNA: TGTGCCAGCAGGGGACTAGCAGCTTACGAGCAGTACTTC
CDR3: CASRGLAAYEQYF

size: NA
J: TRBJ1-2
D: TRBD1
V: TRBV9
DNA: TGTGCCAGCAGCCCCCGACAGGGGCACTATGGCTACACCTTC
CDR3: CASSPRQGHYGYTF

size: NA
J: TRBJ2-7
D: TRBD1
V: TRBV6-1
DNA: TGTGCCAGCAAGGGACAGGCCTACGAGCAGTACTTC
CDR3: CASKGQAYEQYF

size: NA
J: TRBJ2-7
D: TRBD2
V: TRBV4-2
DNA: TGTGCCAGCAGCCAAAGACTAGCTGACGAGCAGTACTTC
CDR3: CASSQRLADEQYF

size: NA
J: TRBJ1-2
D: TRBD1
V: TRBV6-5
DNA: TGTGCCAGCAGTTCCGACGAGGGGGCTTTGGGGGGCTACACCTTC
CDR3: CASSSDEGALGGYTF

size: NA
J: TRBJ2-7
D: NA
V: TRBV19
DNA: TGTGCCAGTAGTATTTATAGCGGCCCCTACGAGCAGTACTTC
CDR3: CASSIYSGPYEQYF

size: NA
J: TRBJ2-5
D: TRBD2
V: TRBV13
DNA: TGTGCCAGCAGCAACCCGGGACTAGCGCCAGAAGAGACCCAGTACTTC
CDR3: CASSNPGLAPEETQYF

size: once
J: TRBJ2-7
D: TRBD2
V: TRBV5-5
DNA: TGTGCCAGCAGCCCTTTTAAGTTGGGGGGGATCTACGAGCAGTACTTC
CDR3: CASSPFKLGGIYEQYF

size: NA
J: TRBJ1-4
D: TRBD1
V: TRBV7-2
DNA: TGTGCCAGCAGCCAGATCCCAATGACGGACAGGGTCCAACTGTTTTTT
CDR3: CASSQIPMTDRVQLFF

size: NA
J: TRBJ2-7
D: TRBD2
V: TRBV5-1
DNA: TGCGCCAGCAGCTTAGGCTGGGGGGGTCGGTCCTACGAGCAGTACTTC
CDR3: CASSLGWGGRSYEQYF

size: NA
J: TRBJ2-1
D: NA
V: TRBV7-9
DNA: TGTGCCAGCAGCTCTTCGCAGTCAAATGAGCAGTTCTTC
CDR3: CASSSSQSNEQFF

size: once
J: TRBJ1-5
D: NA
V: TRBV19
DNA: TGTGCCAGTATTGGCGGGTACAATCAGCCCCAGCATTTT
CDR3: CASIGGYNQPQHF

size: once
J: TRBJ2-7
D: TRBD1
V: TRBV4-1
DNA: TGCGCCAGCAGCCCCTGGACAGGGTTAGAGCAGTACTTC
CDR3: CASSPWTGLEQYF

size: NA
J: TRBJ2-3
D: TRBD2
V: TRBV28
DNA: TGTGCCAGCAGTTTCTCGGCGGGAGGCATTAACACAGATACGCAGTATTTT
CDR3: CASSFSAGGINTDTQYF

size: NA
J: TRBJ1-1
D: NA
V: TRBV6-6
DNA: TGTGCCAGCAGTTACGTGGGGCTTAGTGAAGCTTTCTTT
CDR3: CASSYVGLSEAFF

size: NA
J: TRBJ1-5
D: NA
V: TRBV5-1
DNA: TGCGCCAGCAGCTTGGCCCCTGGCAATCAGCCCCAGCATTTT
CDR3: CASSLAPGNQPQHF

size: NA
J: TRBJ2-7
D: NA
V: TRBV6-1
DNA: TGTGCCAGCAATAAGGGGTTACGGTACGAGCAGTACTTC
CDR3: CASNKGLRYEQYF

size: NA
J: TRBJ1-2
D: NA
V: TRBV27
DNA: TGTGCCAGCAGTTTCTCCGGGAATACCGCCTATGGCTACACCTTC
CDR3: CASSFSGNTAYGYTF

size: NA
J: TRBJ2-1
D: NA
V: TRBV19
DNA: TGTGCCAGTAGTGTAGATCGGGGAACAAGTGAGCAGTTCTTC
CDR3: CASSVDRGTSEQFF

size: NA
J: TRBJ2-7
D: TRBD2
V: TRBV5-4
DNA: TGTGCCAGCAGCTCCGGCAGCGGGAGAGGGGTCTACGAGCAGTACTTC
CDR3: CASSSGSGRGVYEQYF

size: NA
J: TRBJ2-1
D: NA
V: TRBV11-3
DNA: TGTGCCAGATTAGCAGGGTCTCACAATGAGCAGTTCTTC
CDR3: CARLAGSHNEQFF

size: NA
J: TRBJ2-5
D: NA
V: TRBV11-2
DNA: TGTGCCAGCAGCTTCTCACCCCGAGGGCAAGAGACCCAGTACTTC
CDR3: CASSFSPRGQETQYF

size: NA
J: TRBJ2-7
D: TRBD1
V: TRBV7-9
DNA: TGTGCCAGCAGCTCCCCGGGACAGGGGGCTGGGGAGCAGTACTTC
CDR3: CASSSPGQGAGEQYF

size: NA
J: TRBJ2-1
D: TRBD2
V: TRBV7-3
DNA: TGTGCCAGCAGCCCCGGACTAGCGGAGACCTACAATGAGCAGTTCTTC
CDR3: CASSPGLAETYNEQFF

size: NA
J: TRBJ2-2
D: NA
V: TRBV6-4
DNA: TGTGCCAGCAAGGGACACACCACCGGGGAGCTGTTTTTT
CDR3: CASKGHTTGELFF

size: NA
J: TRBJ2-1
D: TRBD2
V: TRBV4-2
DNA: TGTGCCAGCAGCCAAGCCGGGACTAGCGGGATCAGTTACAATGAGCAGTTCTTC
CDR3: CASSQAGTSGISYNEQFF

size: NA
J: TRBJ2-7
D: NA
V: TRBV20-1
DNA: TGCAGTGCTAGGGACAACTACGAGCAGTACTTC
CDR3: CSARDNYEQYF

size: NA
J: TRBJ2-3
D: NA
V: TRBV27
DNA: TGTGCCAGCAGTTTAGGTTATCCCCGACAACTCCATGGAGGGCCTAGCACAGATACGCAGTATTTT
CDR3: CASSLGYPRQLHGGPSTDTQYF

size: NA
J: TRBJ2-7
D: NA
V: TRBV11-3
DNA: TGTGCCAGCAGTCAAGAGGGTAGGGACGAGCAGTACTTC
CDR3: CASSQEGRDEQYF

size: NA
J: TRBJ1-1
D: TRBD1
V: TRBV27
DNA: TGTGCCAGCAGTTCCTACAGGGGAAGGGACACTGAAGCTTTCTTT
CDR3: CASSSYRGRDTEAFF

size: NA
J: TRBJ1-5
D: TRBD1
V: TRBV7-9
DNA: TGTGCCAGCAGCTCGGGGGACAGGGCTAATCAGCCCCAGCATTTT
CDR3: CASSSGDRANQPQHF

size: NA
J: TRBJ2-7
D: NA
V: TRBV19
DNA: TGTGCCACAACCCCAGGACATGGATCCTCCTACGAGCAGTACTTC
CDR3: CATTPGHGSSYEQYF

size: NA
J: TRBJ1-2
D: NA
V: TRBV27
DNA: TGTGCCAGCAGGGACACAGGGTACTATGGCTACACCTTC
CDR3: CASRDTGYYGYTF

size: NA
J: TRBJ2-7
D: TRBD1
V: TRBV7-9
DNA: TGTGCCAGCGGACAGGGTCTCGACGAGCAGTACTTC
CDR3: CASGQGLDEQYF

size: NA
J: TRBJ2-2
D: NA
V: TRBV2
DNA: TGTGCCAGCAGTTCCTTACAAACGAACACCGGGGAGCTGTTTTTT
CDR3: CASSSLQTNTGELFF

size: NA
J: TRBJ2-7
D: TRBD2
V: TRBV27
DNA: TGTGCCACCGGGACTAGTGGCTACGAGCAGTACTTC
CDR3: CATGTSGYEQYF

size: NA
J: TRBJ1-2
D: TRBD1
V: TRBV28
DNA: TGTGCCAGCAGTTTTAGGCAGGGGGACGGCTACACCTTC
CDR3: CASSFRQGDGYTF

size: NA
J: TRBJ2-2
D: NA
V: TRBV9
DNA: TGTGCCAGCAGCTTAAAAAGGGAGTCCACCGGGGAGCTGTTTTTT
CDR3: CASSLKRESTGELFF

size: NA
J: TRBJ2-1
D: NA
V: TRBV6-4
DNA: TGTGCCAGCAGTGACTCCCCGGGGCTAGCGGAGCAGTTCTTC
CDR3: CASSDSPGLAEQFF

size: once
J: TRBJ2-1
D: TRBD2
V: TRBV11-2
DNA: TGTGCCAGCAGCTTAAAACTAGCGGGAGGGGCTGGGCAGTTCTTC
CDR3: CASSLKLAGGAGQFF